What follows are 31 T cell receptor beta chains derived from one specimen sequenced in a study of T cells in women clearing cervical HPV infection. The data were produced by immunoSEQ multiplex PCR, yet TCRdb's version contains in-frame clones alone and is incomplete. This sample carries fewer than 40,000 clones, with more than 4% going to the ten biggest clones. Sample: blood buffy coat. The source of these receptors is a woman between 18 and 75 years old with a cervical HPV16 infection that either progressed to CIN3+ or cleared (not recorded which).

Details on this clone: The read is 3 residues too short to cover the CDR3 end, so that end is filled in from the germline J gene. V gene TRBV20-1 combines with J gene TRBJ1-2; possible D gene TRBD1, 6 bases. The CDR3 runs to 16 residues. Germline V CDR1 and CDR2: DFQATT, SNEGSKA (reference sequence). The DNA read from the CDR3 is TGCAGTGCTAGAGCCCTCCCGCCACAGGGAGGGGAGGGC. Amino acids: CSARALPPQGGEG. The complete CDR3 protein is CSARALPPQGGEGYTF.

With regard to this clone: The observed sequence ends 3 residues before the CDR3 terminus, with the missing tail filled in from the germline J gene. V is TRBV20-1 and J is TRBJ2-5, with a weak D call TRBD1 (6 bases). The CDR3 consists of 14 residues. Trimming took off 4 bases at V and 0 bases at J, with 12 bases between the two ends. CDR1 is DFQATT, CDR2 SNEGSKA, per germline (reference sequence). The CDR3 DNA, read in part, is TGCAGTGCTAAAGCAGGGACATACCAAGAGACC. Its translation: CSAKAGTYQET. The full CDR3 sequence reads CSAKAGTYQETQYF.

As concerns this clone: The read ends 3 residues shy of where the CDR3 ends; the end is completed using the germline J gene. This chain uses TRBV4-1 with TRBJ1-2, with D possibly being TRBD1 (5 bases). Trimming shortened V by 3 bases and J by 6 bases, and 11 bases separated the two germline ends. Germline values: CDR1 MGHRA, CDR2 YSYEKL. CDR3 length: 13 residues. The part of the CDR3 DNA that was read is TGCGCCAGCAGCCAGCAACGGGGGGATGGC. Amino acids: CASSQQRGDG. The whole CDR3 reads CASSQQRGDGYTF.

To note about this clone: The read finishes 3 residues shy of the CDR3 end, and the germline J gene is used to complete it. V is TRBV7-6 and J is TRBJ1-1; TRBD1 agrees at 8 bases. Germline V gives CDR1 SGHVS, CDR2 FNYEAQ. Unmatched junction bases numbered 3, after V lost 4 bases and J lost 5 bases. There are 13 residues in the CDR3. The DNA read from the CDR3 is TGTGCCAGCAGCTCGGACAGGGAAACTGAA. As protein: CASSSDRETE. The complete CDR3 reads CASSSDRETEAFF.

Points on this clone: The read gets to within 3 residues of the CDR3 end, and the germline J gene fills in the rest. This chain connects TRBV2 to TRBJ2-3, with TRBD1 matching over 8 bases. Germline CDR1 is SNHLY and CDR2 is FYNNEI. V lost 6 bases and J lost 1; bases outside the gene matches: 9. This CDR3 has 16 amino acids. CDR3 DNA, as far as it was read: TGTGCCAGCAGGCTTCAGGGGGCGGTCGGCACAGATACG. This codes for CASRLQGAVGTDT. The CDR3 reads in full as CASRLQGAVGTDTQYF.

As for this clone: The read ends 3 residues before the CDR3 terminus; that terminus is restored from the germline J gene. The chain couples TRBV20-1 to TRBJ2-2; the D is unclear. Germline CDR1 DFQATT, CDR2 SNEGSKA (reference sequence). The CDR3 extends over 16 amino acids. Trimming left V 0 bases short and J 6 bases short, with 17 bases between. The CDR3 loop reads CSARDEEPRLSGELFF. CDR3 bases read: TGCAGTGCTAGAGATGAGGAGCCTAGGCTTTCCGGGGAG.

As regards this clone: The DNA ends 3 residues before the CDR3 does, and the rest of the CDR3 is filled in from the germline J gene. Other DNA sequences of this sample code for an identical CDR3. This chain connects TRBV29-1 to TRBJ1-6, with 11 bases fitting TRBD1. This CDR3 is built from 15 residues. CDR1 and CDR2 (germline): SQVTM, ANQGSEA. The V and J ends lost 0 bases and 9 bases, in that order; junction bases with no gene match: 4. The DNA read from the CDR3 is TGCAGCGTTGAAGATCGGGGACAGGGGGGTTCACCC. Amino acids: CSVEDRGQGGSP. The whole CDR3 region reads CSVEDRGQGGSPLHF.

As regards this clone: The missing CDR3 end, 3 residues past where the read stops, is filled in from the germline J gene. This sequence joins TRBV6-2 or TRBV6-3 and TRBJ1-5; 7 bases match TRBD1. The ends lost 7 bases at V and 6 bases at J; junction bases unmatched: 6. The CDR3 is made up of 13 amino acids. CDR1 is MNHEY and CDR2 is SVGEGT in the germline V gene. CDR3 sequence reads: CASNDRVGQPQHF. The covered CDR3 bases are TGTGCCAGCAATGACAGGGTTGGTCAGCCC.

In the case of this clone: The sequenced fragment ends 3 residues before the CDR3 boundary, so the rest is inferred from the germline J gene. V and J are TRBV5-1 and TRBJ2-3, with D tentatively TRBD1 (6 bases). Germline lookup yields CDR1 SGHRS and CDR2 YFSETQ. The length of the CDR3 is 15 residues. Trimming took 4 bases from V and 0 from J, leaving 12 bases between them. The CDR3 loop is CASSPGQLSTDTQYF. The DNA read from the CDR3 is TGCGCCAGCAGCCCGGGACAACTAAGCACAGATACG.

A word on this clone: The read terminates 3 residues ahead of where the CDR3 ends, so the germline J gene completes it. The V call is TRBV19, the J call TRBJ2-1, with 10 bases matching TRBD2. Per the germline V gene, CDR1 is LNHDA and CDR2 is SQIVND (reference sequence). CDR3 length: 16 residues. V trimming: 1 base; J trimming: 5 bases; junction bases outside the gene matches: 5. The chain's CDR3 is CASSIGTSGVNNEQFF. The part of the CDR3 DNA that was read is TGTGCCAGTAGTATAGGGACTAGCGGAGTCAACAATGAG.

As for this clone: Coverage ceases 3 residues before the CDR3 finishes, and the germline J gene fills in the end. The chain links TRBV30 to TRBJ2-5; 8 nucleotides line up with TRBD1. With 6 bases clipped from V and 5 bases from J, the junction kept 11 bases outside the gene matches. The germline gives CDR1 GTSNPN, CDR2 SVGIG (reference sequence). This CDR3 has 14 residues. The CDR3 spells CACTIAGGAETQYF. Partial CDR3 DNA: TGTGCCTGCACCATTGCAGGGGGCGCGGAGACC.

Concerning this clone itself: Read sequence stops 3 residues before the CDR3 end, and the germline J gene provides the missing end. The rearrangement links TRBV20-1 to TRBJ2-3; 12 positions match TRBD2. This CDR3 comprises 17 residues. Germline V lookup: CDR1 DFQATT, CDR2 SNEGSKA (reference sequence). Trimming cost V 5 bases and J 4 bases; bases outside gene matches: 13. CDR3 loop: CSAERASGGAYPDTQYF. The CDR3 DNA, read in part, is TGCAGTGCTGAGAGGGCTAGCGGGGGGGCCTACCCAGATACG.

Remarks on this clone: Relative to the germline gene, one junction end is altered; a read error may explain this. The sequenced fragment ends 3 residues before the CDR3 boundary, so the rest is inferred from the germline J gene. V usage is TRBV4-2 and J usage is TRBJ2-7; TRBD1 is a possible D gene (5 bases). The CDR3 contains 13 residues. Germline CDR1 is LGHNA and CDR2 is YNFKEQ. The CDR3: CASSPDPGYEQYF. The sequenced CDR3 bases are TGCGCCAGCAGCCCAGACCCAGGGTACGAG.

A word on this clone: The read terminates 3 residues ahead of where the CDR3 ends, so the germline J gene completes it. This rearrangement joins TRBV7-8 to TRBJ1-2, with 8 positions matching TRBD1. CDR1 SGHVS and CDR2 FQNEAQ come from the germline V gene. This CDR3 spans 15 amino acids. The chain's CDR3 is CASSLGGRGPGGYTF. The sequenced CDR3 bases are TGTGCCAGCAGCTTAGGGGGCAGGGGGCCGGGGGGC.

Turning to this clone: The read ends 3 residues early relative to the CDR3; the germline J gene fills the gap. This chain joins TRBV7-2 and TRBJ2-6; TRBD1 might be the D (6 bases). Germline V lookup: CDR1 SGHTA, CDR2 FQGNSA. The CDR3 loop spans 12 amino acids. The CDR3 spells CASSFPQGLLTF. CDR3 DNA, as far as it was read: TGTGCCAGCAGCTTCCCACAGGGCCTC.

Comments on this clone: The CDR3 extends 3 residues past the end of the read, so its final part is completed from the germline J gene. The V and J genes are TRBV6-4 and TRBJ2-1; TRBD2 aligns across 14 bases. Unmatched junction bases numbered 0, after V lost 4 bases and J lost 4 bases. CDR3 length: 15 residues. Germline values: CDR1 MRHNA, CDR2 SNTAGT. The chain's CDR3 is CASSGTSGGYNEQFF. The DNA read from the CDR3 is TGTGCCAGCAGTGGGACTAGCGGGGGGTACAATGAG.

For this clone: The read falls 3 residues short of the CDR3 end, and the missing part is taken from the germline J gene. The rearrangement uses TRBV5-5 and TRBJ2-7; D remains unclear. The CDR3 sequence is 13 residues long. Deletions cut 4 bases from V and 1 base from J, with 9 bases between. The germline V gene has CDR1 SGHKS and CDR2 YYEKEE (reference sequence). CDR3 bases read: TGTGCCAGCAGCCTGCGCATTTCCTACGAG. This sequence encodes CASSLRISYE. The whole CDR3 region reads CASSLRISYEQYF.

To note about this clone: The sequenced fragment ends 3 residues before the CDR3 boundary, so the rest is inferred from the germline J gene. This chain joins TRBV29-1 and TRBJ2-7; D remains unclear. Trimming shortened V by 4 bases and J by 4 bases, and 11 bases separated the two germline ends. The CDR3 loop spans 12 amino acids. Germline loops: CDR1 SQVTM, CDR2 ANQGSEA. The sequenced CDR3 bases are TGCAGCGTTGTCTTGCCTACGTACGAG. Its protein is CSVVLPTYE. The full-length CDR3 reads as CSVVLPTYEQYF.

Details on this clone: The read falls 3 residues short of the CDR3 end, and the missing part is taken from the germline J gene. The J gene is TRBJ1-1, the V gene TRBV6-2 or TRBV6-3; TRBD1 is a possible D gene (5 bases). Trimming removed 7 bases from V and 5 bases from J, with 23 bases in between. CDR3 length: 16 amino acids. CDR1 MNHEY and CDR2 SVGEGT come from the germline V gene. CDR3 bases read: TGTGCCAGCATCTGGCCCCGGCAGGGAGGTTGGACTGAA. The encoded protein is CASIWPRQGGWTE. In full, the CDR3 reads CASIWPRQGGWTEAFF.

Notes on this clone: The read halts 3 residues ahead of the CDR3 end, with the missing end drawn from the germline J gene. V usage is TRBV18 and J usage is TRBJ1-2; D is possibly TRBD1 (6 bases). CDR1 is KGHSH, CDR2 LQKENI, per germline. CDR3 length equals 15 residues. Trimming took off 3 bases at V and 7 bases at J, with 18 bases between the two ends. CDR3 DNA (partial): TGTGCCAGCTCACCGCCTGACAGGCCCCAAACTGGC. Translation: CASSPPDRPQTG. The full CDR3 reads CASSPPDRPQTGYTF.

As to this clone: The read terminates 3 residues before the CDR3 end, so the remaining end is supplied by the germline J gene. This chain uses TRBV12-3 or TRBV12-4 with TRBJ2-3; TRBD2 matches 8 bases. V lost 2 bases, J lost 4 bases, and 2 bases stayed unmatched. There are 14 residues in the CDR3. CDR3 sequence reads: CASSLRGGPDTQYF. The CDR3 DNA, read in part, is TGTGCCAGCAGTTTACGGGGGGGTCCAGATACG.

As regards this clone: The read ends 3 residues before the CDR3 terminus; that terminus is restored from the germline J gene. This chain joins TRBV11-2 and TRBJ2-7; D ambiguous. Between the trimmed V and J ends, which lost 3 bases and 0 bases, there was a span of 9 bases. Germline loops: CDR1 SGHAT, CDR2 FQNNGV. The CDR3 loop spans 14 amino acids. This CDR3 reads CASSLKAGSYEQYF. The covered CDR3 bases are TGTGCCAGCAGCTTGAAGGCAGGCTCCTACGAG.

Regarding this clone: The CDR3 extends 3 residues past the end of the read, so its final part is completed from the germline J gene. This chain connects TRBV6-1 to TRBJ2-5, with 11 bases matching TRBD1. CDR3 length: 16 amino acids. The germline V gene has CDR1 MNHNS and CDR2 SASEGT. J lost 3 bases, V lost 3 bases, and 6 bases had no gene match. The sequenced CDR3 bases are TGTGCCAGCAGTGAGGGGGACAGGGGGGTGAAAGAGACC. This encodes CASSEGDRGVKET. The full CDR3 protein reads CASSEGDRGVKETQYF.

This clone is medium-sized by frequency. The sequenced fragment ends 3 residues before the CDR3 boundary, so the rest is inferred from the germline J gene. This chain joins TRBV20-1 and TRBJ1-4, with a possible D match to TRBD1 (6 bases). Trimming took 4 bases from V and 5 from J, leaving 11 bases between them. CDR3 length: 13 residues. Germline V lookup: CDR1 DFQATT, CDR2 SNEGSKA (reference sequence). The CDR3 sequence is CSAKTGGNEKLFF. CDR3 bases read: TGCAGTGCTAAGACAGGCGGCAATGAAAAA.

A note on this clone: Read coverage stops 3 residues before the CDR3 terminus; the germline J gene supplies the remainder. The chain recombines TRBV29-1 with TRBJ1-2; TRBD1 matches at 9 bases. Germline values: CDR1 SQVTM, CDR2 ANQGSEA. This CDR3 is 13 amino acids long. The CDR3 DNA, read in part, is TGCAGCGTGACGGGACAGGGACTGATCGGC. It yields the protein CSVTGQGLIG. The complete CDR3 protein is CSVTGQGLIGYTF.

Regarding this clone: The read halts 3 residues ahead of the CDR3 end, with the missing end drawn from the germline J gene. This chain joins TRBV7-6 and TRBJ1-1, with a weak D call TRBD1 (6 bases). Between the trimmed V and J ends, which lost 5 bases and 2 bases, there was a span of 9 bases. The germline V gene has CDR1 SGHVS and CDR2 FNYEAQ. This CDR3 comprises 13 residues. CDR3 bases read: TGTGCCAGCAGCCTACAGGGTAACACTGAA. The encoded protein is CASSLQGNTE. The entire CDR3 reads CASSLQGNTEAFF.

This clone is called medium-sized based on its frequency. The read ends 3 residues before the CDR3 terminus; that terminus is restored from the germline J gene. J is TRBJ1-1 and V is TRBV6-2 or TRBV6-3; 7 bases agree with TRBD1. CDR3 length: 14 amino acids. The germline CDR1 and CDR2 sequences are MNHEY and SVGEGT. The DNA read from the CDR3 is TGTGCCAGCAAAGGGGGCAGGGGGTTACTTCGA. Residues: CASKGGRGLLR. The whole CDR3 sequence reads CASKGGRGLLRAFF.

With regard to this clone: From the germline J gene comes the end of the CDR3, since the read stops 3 residues before it. The chain links TRBV5-1 to TRBJ1-5; D ambiguous. This CDR3 is built from 14 residues. V lost 0 bases and J lost 4, with 8 bases in between. Germline lookup yields CDR1 SGHRS and CDR2 YFSETQ. CDR3 loop: CASSLGNQNQPQHF. The DNA read from the CDR3 is TGCGCCAGCAGCTTGGGAAACCAGAATCAGCCC. Using reference TRBV5-1 and TRBJ1-5 for the parts outside the CDR3, the full variable domain is KAGVTQTPRYLIKTRGQQVTLSCSPISGHRSVSWYQQTPGQGLQFLFEYFSETQRNKGNFPGRFSGRQFSNSRSEMNVSTLELGDSALYLCASSLGNQNQPQHFGDGTRLSIL.

On this clone: Sequencing ends 3 residues short of the CDR3 end; the germline J gene provides the rest. The chain employs TRBV23-1 and TRBJ2-7; 11 bases map to TRBD2. TRBV23-1 carries the ORF label, with uncertain function. V was clipped by 3 bases and J by 6 bases; unmatched bases: 13. The CDR3 sequence is 17 residues long. The CDR3 DNA, read in part, is TGCGCCAGCAGTCACCCGGAGGGTCGACTAGCGGGAATCGAG. Amino acid sequence: CASSHPEGRLAGIE. The entire CDR3 is CASSHPEGRLAGIEQYF.

Of note for this clone: The CDR3 is cut off 3 residues early in the read; its end comes from the germline J gene. J is TRBJ1-2 and V is TRBV2; 10 positions agree with TRBD1. CDR1 is SNHLY, CDR2 FYNNEI, per germline. The CDR3 loop spans 14 amino acids. The sequenced part of the CDR3 DNA is TGTGCCAGCAGTACAGGACAGGGGGAGCGGGGC. Translated: CASSTGQGERG. The CDR3 in full is CASSTGQGERGYTF.

Regarding this clone: Read coverage stops 3 residues before the CDR3 terminus; the germline J gene supplies the remainder. The J gene is TRBJ1-2, the V gene TRBV5-6, with D hard to call. This CDR3 region has 13 residues. The V gene's germline CDR1 is SGHDT and CDR2 YYEEEE. The ends were cut back, 4 bases at V and 4 bases at J, with 11 bases in the middle. The sequenced CDR3 bases are TGTGCCAGCAGCCGCACGGGTGGCTATGGC. Protein sequence: CASSRTGGYG. The CDR3, in full, reads CASSRTGGYGYTF.